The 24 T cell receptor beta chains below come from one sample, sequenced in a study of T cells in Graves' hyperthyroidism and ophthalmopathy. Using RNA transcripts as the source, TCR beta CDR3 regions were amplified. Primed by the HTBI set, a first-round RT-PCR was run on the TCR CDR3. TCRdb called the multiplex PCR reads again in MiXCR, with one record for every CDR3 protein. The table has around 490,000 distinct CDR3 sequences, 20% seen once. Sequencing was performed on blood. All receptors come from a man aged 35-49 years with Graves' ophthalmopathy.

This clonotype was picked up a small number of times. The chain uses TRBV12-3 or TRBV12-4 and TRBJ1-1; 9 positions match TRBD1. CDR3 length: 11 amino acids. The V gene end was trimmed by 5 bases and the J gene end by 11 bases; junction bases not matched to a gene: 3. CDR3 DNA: TGTGCCAGCAGTCGGGACAGGGACGCTTTCTTT. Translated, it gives CASSRDRDAFF.

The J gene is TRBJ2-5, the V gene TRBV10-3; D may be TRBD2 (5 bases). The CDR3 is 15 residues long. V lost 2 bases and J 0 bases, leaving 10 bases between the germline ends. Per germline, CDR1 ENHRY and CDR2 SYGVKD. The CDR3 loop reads CAISETRDYQETQYF. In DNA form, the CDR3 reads TGTGCCATCAGTGAGACCCGGGATTACCAAGAGACCCAGTACTTC.

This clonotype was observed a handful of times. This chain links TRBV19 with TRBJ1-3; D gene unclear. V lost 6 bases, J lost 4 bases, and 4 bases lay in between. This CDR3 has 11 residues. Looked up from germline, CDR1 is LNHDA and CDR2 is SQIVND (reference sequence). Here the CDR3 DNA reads TGTGCCAGTAGGGGAGGAAACACCATATATTTT. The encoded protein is CASRGGNTIYF. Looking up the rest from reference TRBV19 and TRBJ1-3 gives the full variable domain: DGGITQSPKYLFRKEGQNVTLSCEQNLNHDAMYWYRQDPGQGLRLIYYSQIVNDFQKGDIAEGYSVSREKKESFPLTVTSAQKNPTAFYLCASRGGNTIYFGEGSWLTVV.

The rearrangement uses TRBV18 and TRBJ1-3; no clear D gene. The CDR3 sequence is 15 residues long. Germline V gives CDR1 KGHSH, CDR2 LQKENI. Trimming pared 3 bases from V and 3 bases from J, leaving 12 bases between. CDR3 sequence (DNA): TGTGCCAGCTCACCTCGACGGGGAGATGGAAACACCATATATTTT. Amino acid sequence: CASSPRRGDGNTIYF.

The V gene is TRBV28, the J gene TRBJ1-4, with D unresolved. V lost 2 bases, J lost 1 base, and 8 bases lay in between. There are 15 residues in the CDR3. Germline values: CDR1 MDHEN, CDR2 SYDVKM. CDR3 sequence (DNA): TGTGCCAGCAGTTTAAGGCAGCAAACTAATGAAAAACTGTTTTTT. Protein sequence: CASSLRQQTNEKLFF.

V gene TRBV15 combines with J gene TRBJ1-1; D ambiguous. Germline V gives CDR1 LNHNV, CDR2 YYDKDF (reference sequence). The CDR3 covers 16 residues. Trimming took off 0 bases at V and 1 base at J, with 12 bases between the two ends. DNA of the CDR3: TGTGCCACCAGCAGAGATGGTCGACGCTCGAACACTGAAGCTTTCTTT. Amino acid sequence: CATSRDGRRSNTEAFF. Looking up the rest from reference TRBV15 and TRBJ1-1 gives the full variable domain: DAMVIQNPRYQVTQFGKPVTLSCSQTLNHNVMYWYQQKSSQAPKLLFHYYDKDFNNEADTPDNFQSRRPNTSFCFLDIRSPGLGDTAMYLCATSRDGRRSNTEAFFGQGTRLTVV.

The CDR3 is CAWSTDREKLFF. CDR3 DNA: TGTGCCTGGAGCACGGACAGGGAAAAACTGTTTTTT. The chain uses TRBV30 and TRBJ1-4; 7 bases align to TRBD1. With 3 bases clipped from V and 8 bases from J, the junction kept 3 bases outside the gene matches. This CDR3 has 12 residues. Germline V lookup: CDR1 GTSNPN, CDR2 SVGIG (reference sequence).

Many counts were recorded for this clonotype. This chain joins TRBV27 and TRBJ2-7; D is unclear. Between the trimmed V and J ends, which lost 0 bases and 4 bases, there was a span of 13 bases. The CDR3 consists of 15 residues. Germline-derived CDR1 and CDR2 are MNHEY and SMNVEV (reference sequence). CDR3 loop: CASSLSHWRDYEQYF. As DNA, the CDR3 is TGTGCCAGCAGTTTATCTCATTGGCGAGATTACGAGCAGTACTTC.

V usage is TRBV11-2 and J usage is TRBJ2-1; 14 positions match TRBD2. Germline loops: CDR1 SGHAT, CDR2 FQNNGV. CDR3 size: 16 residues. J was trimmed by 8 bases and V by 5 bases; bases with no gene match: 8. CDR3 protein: CASSGGTSGRGHEQFF. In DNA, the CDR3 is TGTGCCAGCAGCGGCGGGACTAGCGGGAGAGGGCATGAGCAGTTCTTC. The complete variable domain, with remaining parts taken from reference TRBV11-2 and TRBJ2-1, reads EAGVAQSPRYKIIEKRQSVAFWCNPISGHATLYWYQQILGQGPKLLIQFQNNGVVDDSQLPKDRFSAERLKGVDSTLKIQPAKLEDSAVYLCASSGGTSGRGHEQFFGPGTRLTVL.

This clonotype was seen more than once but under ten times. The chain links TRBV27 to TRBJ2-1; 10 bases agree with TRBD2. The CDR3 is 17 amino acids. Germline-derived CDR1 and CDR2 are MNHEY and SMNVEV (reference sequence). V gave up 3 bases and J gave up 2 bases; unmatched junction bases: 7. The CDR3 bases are TGTGCCAGCAGTTTGGCGGCTAGCGGGGGACCCTACAATGAGCAGTTCTTC. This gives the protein CASSLAASGGPYNEQFF.

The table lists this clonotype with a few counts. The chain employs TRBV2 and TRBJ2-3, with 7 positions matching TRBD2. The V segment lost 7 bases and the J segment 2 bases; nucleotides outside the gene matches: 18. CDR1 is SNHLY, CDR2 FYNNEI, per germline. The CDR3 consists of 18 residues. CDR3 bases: TGTGCCAGCACTCCCTGGGGGGGGGGAGGAGGCCCCACAGATACGCAGTATTTT. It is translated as CASTPWGGGGGPTDTQYF.

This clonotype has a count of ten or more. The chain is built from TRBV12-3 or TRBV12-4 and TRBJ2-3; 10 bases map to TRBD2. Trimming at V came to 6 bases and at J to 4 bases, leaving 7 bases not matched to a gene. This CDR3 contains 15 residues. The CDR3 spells CASRIGTSAADTQYF. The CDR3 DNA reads TGTGCCAGCAGGATCGGGACTAGCGCAGCAGATACGCAGTATTTT.

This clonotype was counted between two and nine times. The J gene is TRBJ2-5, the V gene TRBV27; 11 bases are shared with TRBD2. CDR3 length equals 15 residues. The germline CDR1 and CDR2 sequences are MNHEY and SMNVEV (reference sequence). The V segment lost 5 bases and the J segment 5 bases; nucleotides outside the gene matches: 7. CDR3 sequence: CASSPVAGGAETQYF. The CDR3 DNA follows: TGTGCCAGCAGTCCGGTAGCGGGAGGGGCTGAGACCCAGTACTTC.

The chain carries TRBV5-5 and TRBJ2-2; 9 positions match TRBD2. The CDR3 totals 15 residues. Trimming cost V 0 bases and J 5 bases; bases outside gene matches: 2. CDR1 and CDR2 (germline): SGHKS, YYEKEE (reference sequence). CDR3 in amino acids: CASSLGGRGTGELFF. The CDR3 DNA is TGTGCCAGCAGCTTGGGCGGGAGGGGGACCGGGGAGCTGTTTTTT.

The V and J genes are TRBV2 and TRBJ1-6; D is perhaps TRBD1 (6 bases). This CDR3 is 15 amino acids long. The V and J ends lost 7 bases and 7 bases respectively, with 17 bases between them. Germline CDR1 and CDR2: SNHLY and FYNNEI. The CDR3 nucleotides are TGTGCCAGCATTGGGGGCGGCGGGTGGAATTCACCCCTCCACTTT. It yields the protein CASIGGGGWNSPLHF.

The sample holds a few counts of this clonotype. The CDR3 spells CATSRDSPGRGSPLHF. The CDR3 coding sequence is TGTGCCACCAGCAGAGATTCCCCGGGGAGGGGTTCACCCCTCCACTTT. The chain uses TRBV15 and TRBJ1-6, with a weak D call TRBD1 (5 bases). The CDR3 runs to 16 residues. The V end was cut by 0 bases, the J end by 9 bases, with 15 bases between. Germline values: CDR1 LNHNV, CDR2 YYDKDF (reference sequence).

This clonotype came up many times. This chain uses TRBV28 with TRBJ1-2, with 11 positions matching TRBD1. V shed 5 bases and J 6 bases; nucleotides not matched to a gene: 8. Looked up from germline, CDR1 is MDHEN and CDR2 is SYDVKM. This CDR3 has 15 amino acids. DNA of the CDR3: TGTGCCAGCAGTCCGATTGGACAGGGGGCCCATGGCTACACCTTC. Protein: CASSPIGQGAHGYTF.

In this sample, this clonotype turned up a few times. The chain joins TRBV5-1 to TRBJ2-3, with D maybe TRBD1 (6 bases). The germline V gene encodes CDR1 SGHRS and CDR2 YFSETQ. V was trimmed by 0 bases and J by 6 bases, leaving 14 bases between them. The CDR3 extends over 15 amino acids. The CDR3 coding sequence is TGCGCCAGCAGCTTGGAGGGGCAGGGGCCGGATACGCAGTATTTT. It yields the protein CASSLEGQGPDTQYF.

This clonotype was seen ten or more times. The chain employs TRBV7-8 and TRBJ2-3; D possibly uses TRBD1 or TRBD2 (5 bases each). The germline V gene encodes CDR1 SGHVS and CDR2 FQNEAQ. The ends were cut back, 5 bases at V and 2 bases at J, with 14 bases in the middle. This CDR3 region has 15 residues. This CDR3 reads CASSLREGHTDTQYF. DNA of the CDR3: TGTGCCAGCAGCCTCCGCGAGGGGCACACAGATACGCAGTATTTT. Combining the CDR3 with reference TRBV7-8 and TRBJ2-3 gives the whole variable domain GAGVSQSPRYKVAKRGQDVALRCDPISGHVSLFWYQQALGQGPEFLTYFQNEAQLDKSGLPSDRFFAERPEGSVSTLKIQRTQQEDSAVYLCASSLREGHTDTQYFGPGTRLTVL.

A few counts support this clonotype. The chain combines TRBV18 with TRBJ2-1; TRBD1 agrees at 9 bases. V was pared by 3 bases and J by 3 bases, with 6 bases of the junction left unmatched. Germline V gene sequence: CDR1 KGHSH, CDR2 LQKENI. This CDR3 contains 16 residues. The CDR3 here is CASSPSGQGNYNEQFF. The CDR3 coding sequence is TGTGCCAGCTCACCCTCGGGACAGGGAAACTACAATGAGCAGTTCTTC.

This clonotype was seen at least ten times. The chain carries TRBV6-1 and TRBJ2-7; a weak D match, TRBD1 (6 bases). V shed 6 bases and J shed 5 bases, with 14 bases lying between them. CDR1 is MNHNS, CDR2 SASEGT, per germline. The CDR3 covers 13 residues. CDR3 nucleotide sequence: TGTGCCAGCAGGACTAACAGGGTTCACGAGCAGTACTTC. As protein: CASRTNRVHEQYF.

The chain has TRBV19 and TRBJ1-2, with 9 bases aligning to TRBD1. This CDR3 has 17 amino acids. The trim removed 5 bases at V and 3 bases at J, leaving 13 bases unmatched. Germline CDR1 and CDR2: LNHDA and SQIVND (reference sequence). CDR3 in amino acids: CASSLSLTGGADYGYTF. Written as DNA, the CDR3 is TGTGCCAGTAGTCTATCCCTAACAGGGGGCGCAGACTATGGCTACACCTTC.

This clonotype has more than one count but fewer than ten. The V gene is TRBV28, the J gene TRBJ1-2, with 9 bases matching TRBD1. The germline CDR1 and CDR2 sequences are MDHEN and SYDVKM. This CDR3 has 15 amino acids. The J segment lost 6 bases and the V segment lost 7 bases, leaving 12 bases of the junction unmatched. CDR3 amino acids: CASNPTPGQGNGYTF. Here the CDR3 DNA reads TGTGCCAGCAACCCCACCCCGGGACAGGGAAATGGCTACACCTTC.

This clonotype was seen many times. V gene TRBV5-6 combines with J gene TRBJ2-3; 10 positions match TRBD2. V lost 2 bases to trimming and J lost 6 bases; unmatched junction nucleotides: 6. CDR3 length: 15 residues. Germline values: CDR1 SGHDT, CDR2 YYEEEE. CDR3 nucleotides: TGTGCCAGCAGCTTCTCACTAGCGGGGTTTGATACGCAGTATTTT. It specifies CASSFSLAGFDTQYF.